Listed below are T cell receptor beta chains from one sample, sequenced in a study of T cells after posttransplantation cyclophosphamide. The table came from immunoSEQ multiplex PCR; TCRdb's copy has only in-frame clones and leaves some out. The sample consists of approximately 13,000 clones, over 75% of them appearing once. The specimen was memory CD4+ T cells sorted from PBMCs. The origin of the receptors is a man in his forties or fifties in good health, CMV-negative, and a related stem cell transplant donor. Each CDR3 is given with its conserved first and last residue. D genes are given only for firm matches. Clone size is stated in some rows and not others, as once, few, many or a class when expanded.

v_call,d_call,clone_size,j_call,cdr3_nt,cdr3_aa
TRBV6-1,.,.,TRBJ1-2,TGTGCCAGCAGTTCACAGGGAAGCTACTATGGCTACACCTTC,CASSSQGSYYGYTF
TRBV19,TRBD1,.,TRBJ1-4,TGTGCCAGTAGTTGGGACAGCAATAATGAAAAACTGTTTTTT,CASSWDSNNEKLFF
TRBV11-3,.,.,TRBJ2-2,TGTGCCAGCAGCCGTTCCACCGGGGAGCTGTTTTTT,CASSRSTGELFF
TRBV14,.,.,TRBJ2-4,TGTGCCAGCAGCCAACTTAGACAGGAGAAAAACATTCAGTACTTC,CASSQLRQEKNIQYF
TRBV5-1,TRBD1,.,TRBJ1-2,TGCGCCAGCGCGACAGGGGGCGACTATGGCTACACCTTC,CASATGGDYGYTF
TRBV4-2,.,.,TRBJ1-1,TGTGCCAGCAGCCACTTGGACAGAAACACTGAAGCTTTCTTT,CASSHLDRNTEAFF
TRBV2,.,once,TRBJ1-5,TGTGCCAGCAGGCAGGACATGGGCAATCAGCCCCAGCATTTT,CASRQDMGNQPQHF
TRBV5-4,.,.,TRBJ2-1,TGTGCCAGCAGCTTGGATTCGTCGGACACCTCAATTATTTACAATGAGCAGTTCTTC,CASSLDSSDTSIIYNEQFF
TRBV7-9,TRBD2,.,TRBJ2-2,TGTGCCAGCAGCTTCTGGGCTAGCGGGAAACCCGGGGAGCTGTTTTTT,CASSFWASGKPGELFF
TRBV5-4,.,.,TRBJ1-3,TGTGCCAGCAGCTTGGCACAGGGAAACACCATATATTTT,CASSLAQGNTIYF
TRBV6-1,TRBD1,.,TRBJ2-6,TGTGCCATCGACAGGGAATCTGGGGCCAACGTCCTGACTTTC,CAIDRESGANVLTF
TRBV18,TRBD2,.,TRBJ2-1,TGTGCCAGCTCACCAGGGGGGGTCTCCTACAATGAGCAGTTCTTC,CASSPGGVSYNEQFF
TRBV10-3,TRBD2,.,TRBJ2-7,TGTGCCATGGGGACTAGCGGAGCCTACGAGCAGTACTTC,CAMGTSGAYEQYF
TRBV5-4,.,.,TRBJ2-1,TGTGCCAGCAGCTCTAGAGCATCCCGTAGGAATGAGCAGTTCTTC,CASSSRASRRNEQFF
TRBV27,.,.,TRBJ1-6,TGTGCCAGCAGTCTAGGGGGTGTGGGTAATTCACCCCTCCACTTT,CASSLGGVGNSPLHF
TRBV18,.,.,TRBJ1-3,TGTGCCAGCTCACCAGCCCAGGAAAACACCATATATTTT,CASSPAQENTIYF
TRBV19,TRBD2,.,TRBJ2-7,TGTGCCAGTAGTATATCGAGCGGGAGTTGGAACGAGCAGTACTTC,CASSISSGSWNEQYF
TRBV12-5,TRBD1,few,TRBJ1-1,TGTGCTAGTGGACCCGGGACAGGGGCCGGCACTGAAGCTTTCTTT,CASGPGTGAGTEAFF
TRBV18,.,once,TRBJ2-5,TGTGCCAGCTCACAAACGGACAGTGGTGCGGAGACCCAGTACTTC,CASSQTDSGAETQYF
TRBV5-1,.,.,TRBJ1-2,TGCGCCAGCAGCCCCGCGGGGGGAGCTAACTATGGCTACACCTTC,CASSPAGGANYGYTF
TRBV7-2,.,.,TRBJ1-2,TGTGCCAGCAGCTTAGTTCGGGGGGATGGCTACACCTTC,CASSLVRGDGYTF
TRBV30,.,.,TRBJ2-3,TGTGCCTGGCGAGGGACTGGGAGCACAGATACGCAGTATTTT,CAWRGTGSTDTQYF
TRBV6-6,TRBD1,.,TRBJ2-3,TGTGCCAGCAGTTCCCCGGGACAGGGAGGCAATACGCAGTATTTT,CASSSPGQGGNTQYF
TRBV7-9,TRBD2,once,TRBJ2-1,TGTGCCAGCACCTCCGGACTAGCGGGACGTAGGGATGAGCAGTTCTTC,CASTSGLAGRRDEQFF
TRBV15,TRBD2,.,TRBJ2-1,TGTGCCACCAGCAGAGATCGGGGGGGAAAGTTCTTC,CATSRDRGGKFF
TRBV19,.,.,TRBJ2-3,TGTGCCAGTAGTATAGGGAACAGCTTCACAGATACGCAGTATTTT,CASSIGNSFTDTQYF
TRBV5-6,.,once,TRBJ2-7,TGTGCCAGCAGCCTGGGGGGACAAAGGAACAGCTACGAGCAGTACTTC,CASSLGGQRNSYEQYF
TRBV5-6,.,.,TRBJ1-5,TGTGCCAGCAGCTTGGGGTACAGGAGCAATCAGCCCCAGCATTTT,CASSLGYRSNQPQHF
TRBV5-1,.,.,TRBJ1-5,TGCGCCAGCAGCATCACGGGGGGCGATCAGCCCCAGCATTTT,CASSITGGDQPQHF
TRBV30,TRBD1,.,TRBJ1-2,TGTGCCTGCGCTCGGGACAGGCCACGGGGAAACTATGGCTACACCTTC,CACARDRPRGNYGYTF
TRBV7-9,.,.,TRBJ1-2,TGTGCCAGCAGCCACAATGACTATGGCTACACCTTC,CASSHNDYGYTF
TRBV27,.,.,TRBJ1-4,TGTGCCAGCAGTACCGCGGGGGCAACTAATGAAAAACTGTTTTTT,CASSTAGATNEKLFF
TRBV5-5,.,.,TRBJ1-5,TGTGCCAGCAGCTTGGTTTCCGGGAGCGATCAGCCCCAGCATTTT,CASSLVSGSDQPQHF
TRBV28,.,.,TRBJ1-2,TGTGCCAGCAGTTTTGAGGGGGGGACTAACTATGGCTACACCTTC,CASSFEGGTNYGYTF
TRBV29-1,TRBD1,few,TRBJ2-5,TGCAGCGTGGAAGGAAGCGGGACAGGGATTGGAATAGAGACCCAGTACTTC,CSVEGSGTGIGIETQYF
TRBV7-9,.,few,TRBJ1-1,TGTGCCAGCAGCTTGTCGATGATTCAGGCAGGCACGGAAGCTTTCTTT,CASSLSMIQAGTEAFF
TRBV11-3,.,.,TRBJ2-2,TGTGCCAGCAGCGCGACAGCTACCGGGGAGCTGTTTTTT,CASSATATGELFF
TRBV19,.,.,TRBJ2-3,TGTGCCAGTAGTCCAACCTACAGCACAGATACGCAGTATTTT,CASSPTYSTDTQYF
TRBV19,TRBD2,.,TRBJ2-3,TGTGCCAGTAGTATAGTAGCCAGCGGGGGGCGAGGTACGCAGTATTTT,CASSIVASGGRGTQYF
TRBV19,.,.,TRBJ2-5,TGTGCCAGTAGTATCCGGGGACAAGAGACCCAGTACTTC,CASSIRGQETQYF
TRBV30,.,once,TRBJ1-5,TGTGCCTGGAGTGTACAAGGGGTTCAGCCCCAGCATTTT,CAWSVQGVQPQHF
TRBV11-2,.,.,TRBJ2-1,TGTGCCAGCAGCTCCTGGGGACGGGAGAGCGAGCAGTTCTTC,CASSSWGRESEQFF
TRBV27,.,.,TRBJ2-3,TGTGCCAGCAGTTTAAACAGTCTAACAGATACGCAGTATTTT,CASSLNSLTDTQYF
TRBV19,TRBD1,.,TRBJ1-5,TGTGCCAGTTCCAGAGACGACAGGGCTAATCAGCCCCAGCATTTT,CASSRDDRANQPQHF
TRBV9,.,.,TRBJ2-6,TGTGCCAGCAGCCTAATCTCTGGGGCCAACGTCCTGACTTTC,CASSLISGANVLTF
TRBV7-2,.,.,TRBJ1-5,TGTGCCAGCAGCTTAGGCGGGGGGGCAGGGAATCAGCCCCAGCATTTT,CASSLGGGAGNQPQHF
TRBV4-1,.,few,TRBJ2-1,TGCGCCAGCAGCCAGCCCCTAGCGAATGAGCAGTTCTTC,CASSQPLANEQFF
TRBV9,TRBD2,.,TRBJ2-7,TGTGCCAGCAGCGTCGGGACTAGCGGCACCTACGAGCAGTACTTC,CASSVGTSGTYEQYF
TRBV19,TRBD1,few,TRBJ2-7,TGTGCCAGTAGTTGGGCTGGACAGGGAGTCGAGCAGTACTTC,CASSWAGQGVEQYF
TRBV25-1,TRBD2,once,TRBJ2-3,TGTGCCAGCAGTGAATCCCTAGCGGGCACAGATACGCAGTATTTT,CASSESLAGTDTQYF
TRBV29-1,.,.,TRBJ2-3,TGCAGCGTTGATCAGGGTGGGACAGATACGCAGTATTTT,CSVDQGGTDTQYF